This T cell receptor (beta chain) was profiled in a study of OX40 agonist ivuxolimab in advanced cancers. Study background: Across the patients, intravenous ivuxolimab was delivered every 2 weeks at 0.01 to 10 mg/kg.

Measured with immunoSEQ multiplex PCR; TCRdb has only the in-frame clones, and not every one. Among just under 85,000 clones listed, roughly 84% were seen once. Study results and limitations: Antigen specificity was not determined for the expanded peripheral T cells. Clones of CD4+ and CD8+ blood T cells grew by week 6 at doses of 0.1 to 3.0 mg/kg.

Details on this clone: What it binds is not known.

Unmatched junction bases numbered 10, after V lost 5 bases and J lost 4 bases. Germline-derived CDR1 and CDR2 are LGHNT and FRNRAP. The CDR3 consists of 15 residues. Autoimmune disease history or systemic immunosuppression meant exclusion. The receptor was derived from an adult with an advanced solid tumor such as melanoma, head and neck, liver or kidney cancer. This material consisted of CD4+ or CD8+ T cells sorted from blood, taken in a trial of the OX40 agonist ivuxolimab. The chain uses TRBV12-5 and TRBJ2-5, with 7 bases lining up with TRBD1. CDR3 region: CASGTDRVVGETQYF. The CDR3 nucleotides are TGTGCTAGTGGTACTGACAGGGTTGTGGGAGAGACCCAGTACTTC.